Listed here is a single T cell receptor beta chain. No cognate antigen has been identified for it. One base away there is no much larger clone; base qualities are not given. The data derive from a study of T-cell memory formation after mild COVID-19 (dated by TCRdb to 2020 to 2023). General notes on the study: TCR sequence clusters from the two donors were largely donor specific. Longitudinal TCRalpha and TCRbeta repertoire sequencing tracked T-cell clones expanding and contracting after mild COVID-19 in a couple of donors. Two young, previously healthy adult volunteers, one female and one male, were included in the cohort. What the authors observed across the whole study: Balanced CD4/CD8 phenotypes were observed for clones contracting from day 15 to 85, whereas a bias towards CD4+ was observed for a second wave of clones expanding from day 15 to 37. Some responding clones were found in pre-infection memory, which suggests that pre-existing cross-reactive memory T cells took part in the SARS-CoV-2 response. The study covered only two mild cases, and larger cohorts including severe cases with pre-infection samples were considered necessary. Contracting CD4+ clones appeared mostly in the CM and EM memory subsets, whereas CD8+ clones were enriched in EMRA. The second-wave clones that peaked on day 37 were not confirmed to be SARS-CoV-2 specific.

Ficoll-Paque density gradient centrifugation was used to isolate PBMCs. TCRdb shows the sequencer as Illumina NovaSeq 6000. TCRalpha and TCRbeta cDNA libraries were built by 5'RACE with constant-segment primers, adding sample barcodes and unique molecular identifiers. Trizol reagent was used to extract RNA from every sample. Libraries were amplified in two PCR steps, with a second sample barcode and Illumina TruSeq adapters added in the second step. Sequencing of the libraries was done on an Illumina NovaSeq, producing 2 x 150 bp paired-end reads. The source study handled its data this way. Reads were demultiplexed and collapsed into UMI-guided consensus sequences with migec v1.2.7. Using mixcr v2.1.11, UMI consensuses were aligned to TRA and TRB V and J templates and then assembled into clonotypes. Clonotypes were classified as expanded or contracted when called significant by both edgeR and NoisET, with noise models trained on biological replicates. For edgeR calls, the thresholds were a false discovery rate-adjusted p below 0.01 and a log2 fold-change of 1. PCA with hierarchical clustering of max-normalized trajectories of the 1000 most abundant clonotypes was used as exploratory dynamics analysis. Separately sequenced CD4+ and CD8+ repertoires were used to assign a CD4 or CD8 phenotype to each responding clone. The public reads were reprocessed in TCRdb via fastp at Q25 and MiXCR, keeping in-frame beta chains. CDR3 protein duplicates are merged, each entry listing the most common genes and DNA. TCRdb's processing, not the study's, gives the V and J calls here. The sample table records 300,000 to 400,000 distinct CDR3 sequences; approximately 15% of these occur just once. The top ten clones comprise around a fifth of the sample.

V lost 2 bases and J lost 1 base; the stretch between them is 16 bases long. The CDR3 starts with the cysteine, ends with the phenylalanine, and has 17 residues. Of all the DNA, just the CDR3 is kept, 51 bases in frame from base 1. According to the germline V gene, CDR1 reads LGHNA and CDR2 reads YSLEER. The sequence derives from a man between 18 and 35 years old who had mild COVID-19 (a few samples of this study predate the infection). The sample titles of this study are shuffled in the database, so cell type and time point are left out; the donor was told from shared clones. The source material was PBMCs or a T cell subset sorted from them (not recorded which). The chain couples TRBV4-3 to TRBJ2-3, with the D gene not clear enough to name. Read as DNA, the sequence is TGCGCCAGCAGCCAACCGGGTCGCAGTCCCCGCACAGATACGCAGTATTTT. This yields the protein CASSQPGRSPRTDTQYF.